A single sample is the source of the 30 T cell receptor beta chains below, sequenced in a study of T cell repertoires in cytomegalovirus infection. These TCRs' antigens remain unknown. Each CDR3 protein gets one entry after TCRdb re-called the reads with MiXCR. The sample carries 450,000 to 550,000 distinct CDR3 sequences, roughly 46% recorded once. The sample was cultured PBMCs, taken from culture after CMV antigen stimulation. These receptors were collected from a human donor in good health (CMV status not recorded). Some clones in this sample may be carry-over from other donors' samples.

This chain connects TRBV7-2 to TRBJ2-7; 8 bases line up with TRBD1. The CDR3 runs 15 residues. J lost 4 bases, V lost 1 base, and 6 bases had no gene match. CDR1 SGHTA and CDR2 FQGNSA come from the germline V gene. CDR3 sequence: CASSLDPQGAYEQYF. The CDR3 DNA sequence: TGTGCCAGCAGCTTAGACCCCCAGGGGGCGTACGAGCAGTACTTC.

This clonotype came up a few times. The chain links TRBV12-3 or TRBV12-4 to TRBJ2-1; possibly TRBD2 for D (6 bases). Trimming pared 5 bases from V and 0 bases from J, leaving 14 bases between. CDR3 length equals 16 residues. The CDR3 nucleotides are TGTGCCAGCAGTCCGGGACTCTGGAGCTCCTACAATGAGCAGTTCTTC. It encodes CASSPGLWSSYNEQFF.

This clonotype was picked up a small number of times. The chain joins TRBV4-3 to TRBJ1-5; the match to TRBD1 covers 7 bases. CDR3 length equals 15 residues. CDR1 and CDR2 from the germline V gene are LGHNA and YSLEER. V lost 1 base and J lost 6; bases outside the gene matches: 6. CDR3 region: CASSQGRGLVQPQHF. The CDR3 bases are TGCGCCAGCAGCCAAGGTAGGGGGCTGGTTCAGCCCCAGCATTTT.

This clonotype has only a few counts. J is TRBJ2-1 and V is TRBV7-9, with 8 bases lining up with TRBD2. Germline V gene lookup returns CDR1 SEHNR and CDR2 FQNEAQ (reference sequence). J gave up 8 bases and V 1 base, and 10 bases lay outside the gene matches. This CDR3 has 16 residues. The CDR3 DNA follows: TGTGCCAGCAGCTTAGTTCTGGCGGGAGGAGGCGATGAGCAGTTCTTC. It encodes CASSLVLAGGGDEQFF. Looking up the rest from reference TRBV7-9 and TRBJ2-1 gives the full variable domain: DTGVSQNPRHKITKRGQNVTFRCDPISEHNRLYWYRQTLGQGPEFLTYFQNEAQLEKSRLLSDRFSAERPKGSFSTLEIQRTEQGDSAMYLCASSLVLAGGGDEQFFGPGTRLTVL.

This chain's CDR3 is CASSQADGFSYEQYF. The CDR3 DNA sequence: TGCGCCAGCAGCCAAGCCGATGGGTTCTCCTACGAGCAGTACTTC. The gene calls are TRBV4-1 and TRBJ2-7, with D unresolved. Trimming pared 1 base from V and 0 bases from J, leaving 10 bases between. This CDR3 is 15 amino acids long. Per the germline V gene, CDR1 is MGHRA and CDR2 is YSYEKL.

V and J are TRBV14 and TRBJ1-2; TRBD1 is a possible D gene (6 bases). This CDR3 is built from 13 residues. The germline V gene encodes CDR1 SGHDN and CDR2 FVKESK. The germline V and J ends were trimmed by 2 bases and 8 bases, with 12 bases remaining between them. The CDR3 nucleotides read TGTGCCAGCAGCCAAATACAGGGTGGCGGCTACACCTTC. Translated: CASSQIQGGGYTF.

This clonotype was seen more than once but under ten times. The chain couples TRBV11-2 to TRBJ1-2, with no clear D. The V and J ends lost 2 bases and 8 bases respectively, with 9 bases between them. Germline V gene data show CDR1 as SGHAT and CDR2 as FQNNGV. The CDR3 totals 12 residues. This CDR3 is CASSLTTRGYTF. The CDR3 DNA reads TGTGCCAGCAGCTTAACCACCCGGGGCTACACCTTC.

CDR3 sequence (DNA): TGTGCCAGCAGCTTAGTGGTCAGTCAGCCCCAGCATTTT. Translating gives CASSLVVSQPQHF. The chain uses TRBV7-8 and TRBJ1-5; the D is unclear. Trimming removed 1 base at V and 6 bases at J, with 7 bases between. The CDR3 is 13 residues long. Germline assignment: CDR1 SGHVS and CDR2 FQNEAQ.

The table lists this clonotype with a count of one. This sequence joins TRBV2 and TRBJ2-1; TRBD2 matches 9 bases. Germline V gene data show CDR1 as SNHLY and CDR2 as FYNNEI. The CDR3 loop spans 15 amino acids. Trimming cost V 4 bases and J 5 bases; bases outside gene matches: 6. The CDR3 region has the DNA TGTGCCAGCAGTGGCCGCGGCGGGGGGGACAATGAGCAGTTCTTC. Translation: CASSGRGGGDNEQFF.

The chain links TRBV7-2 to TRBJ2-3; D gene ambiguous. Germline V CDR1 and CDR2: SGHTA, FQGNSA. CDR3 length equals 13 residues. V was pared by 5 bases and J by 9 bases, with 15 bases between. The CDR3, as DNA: TGTGCCAGCAGCAGGCACAGCGTAGACACGCAGTATTTT. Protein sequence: CASSRHSVDTQYF.

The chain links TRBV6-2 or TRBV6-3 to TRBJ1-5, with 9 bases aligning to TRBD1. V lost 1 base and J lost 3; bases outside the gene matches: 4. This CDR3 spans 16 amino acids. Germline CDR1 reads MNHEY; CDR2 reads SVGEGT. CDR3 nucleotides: TGTGCCAGCAGTTACTTGGACAGGGGAGACAATCAGCCCCAGCATTTT. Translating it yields CASSYLDRGDNQPQHF.

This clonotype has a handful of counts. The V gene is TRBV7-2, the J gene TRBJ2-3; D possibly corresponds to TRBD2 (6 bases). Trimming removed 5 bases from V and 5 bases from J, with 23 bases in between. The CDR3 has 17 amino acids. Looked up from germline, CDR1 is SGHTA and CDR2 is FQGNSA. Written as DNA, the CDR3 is TGTGCCAGCAGCACCCGTGAGGCGGGACCCGCGGGAGATACGCAGTATTTT. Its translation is CASSTREAGPAGDTQYF.

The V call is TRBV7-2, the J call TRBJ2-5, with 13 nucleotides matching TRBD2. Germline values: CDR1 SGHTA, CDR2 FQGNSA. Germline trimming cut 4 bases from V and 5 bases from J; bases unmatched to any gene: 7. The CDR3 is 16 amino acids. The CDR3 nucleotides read TGTGCCAGCAGCTCACAGGGACTAGCGGGGCACGAGACCCAGTACTTC. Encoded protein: CASSSQGLAGHETQYF.

CDR3 bases: TGTGCCATCAGTGAGCCTAGAAACCGAGGGGATGGGGCCCAGTACTTC. Translating it yields CAISEPRNRGDGAQYF. The chain carries TRBV10-3 and TRBJ2-5, with D tentatively TRBD1 or TRBD2 (5 bases each). Germline loops: CDR1 ENHRY, CDR2 SYGVKD. V was trimmed by 2 bases and J by 9 bases, leaving 22 bases between them. The CDR3 is made up of 16 amino acids.

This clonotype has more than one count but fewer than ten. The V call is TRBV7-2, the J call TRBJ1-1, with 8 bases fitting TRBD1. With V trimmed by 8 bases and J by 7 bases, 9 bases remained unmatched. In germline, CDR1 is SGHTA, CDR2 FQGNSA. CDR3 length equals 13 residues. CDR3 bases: TGTGCCAGCGGGGCGGGACAGGATAATGAAGCTTTCTTT. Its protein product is CASGAGQDNEAFF.

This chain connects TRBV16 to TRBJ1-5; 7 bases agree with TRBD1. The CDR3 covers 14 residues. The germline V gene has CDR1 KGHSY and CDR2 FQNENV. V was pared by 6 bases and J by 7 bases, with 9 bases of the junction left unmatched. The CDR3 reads CASSVETGPQPQHF. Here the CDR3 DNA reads TGTGCCAGCAGTGTCGAGACAGGGCCCCAGCCCCAGCATTTT.

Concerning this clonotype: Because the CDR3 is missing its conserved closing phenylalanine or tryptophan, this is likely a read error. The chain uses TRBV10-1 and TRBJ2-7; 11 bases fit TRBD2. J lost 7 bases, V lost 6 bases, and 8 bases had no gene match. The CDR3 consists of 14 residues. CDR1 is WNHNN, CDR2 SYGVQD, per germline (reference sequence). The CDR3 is CASSTSGRLGEQYI. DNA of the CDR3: TGCGCCAGCAGCACTAGCGGGAGATTGGGAGAGCAGTACATC.

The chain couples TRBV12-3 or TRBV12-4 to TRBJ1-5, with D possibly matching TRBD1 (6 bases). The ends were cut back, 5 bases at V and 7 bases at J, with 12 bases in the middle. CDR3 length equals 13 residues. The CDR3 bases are TGTGCCAGCAGTCCAGGGGAGCTGCAGCCCCAGCATTTT. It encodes CASSPGELQPQHF.

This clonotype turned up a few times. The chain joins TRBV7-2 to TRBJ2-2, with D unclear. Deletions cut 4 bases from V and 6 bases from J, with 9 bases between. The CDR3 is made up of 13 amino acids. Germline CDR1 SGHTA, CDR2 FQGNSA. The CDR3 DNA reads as TGTGCCAGCAGCTCCCAGGCTTCCGGGGAGCTGTTTTTT. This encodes CASSSQASGELFF.

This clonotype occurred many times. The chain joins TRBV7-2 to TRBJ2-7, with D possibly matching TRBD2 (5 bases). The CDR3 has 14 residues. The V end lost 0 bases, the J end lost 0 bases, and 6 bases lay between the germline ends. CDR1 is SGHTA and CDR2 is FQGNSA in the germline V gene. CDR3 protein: CASSLAAGSYEQYF. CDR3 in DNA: TGTGCCAGCAGCTTAGCGGCGGGCTCCTACGAGCAGTACTTC.

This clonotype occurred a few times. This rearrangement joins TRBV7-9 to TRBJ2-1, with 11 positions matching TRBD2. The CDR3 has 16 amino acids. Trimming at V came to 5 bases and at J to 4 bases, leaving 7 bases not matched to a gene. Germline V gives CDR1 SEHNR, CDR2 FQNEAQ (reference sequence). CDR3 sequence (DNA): TGTGCCAGCAGCCCGAAGACTAGCGGGACGTACAATGAGCAGTTCTTC. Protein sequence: CASSPKTSGTYNEQFF.

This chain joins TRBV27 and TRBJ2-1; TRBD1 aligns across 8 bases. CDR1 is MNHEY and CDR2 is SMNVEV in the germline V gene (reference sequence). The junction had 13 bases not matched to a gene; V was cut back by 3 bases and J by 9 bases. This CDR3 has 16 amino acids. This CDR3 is CASSFTLGQGVVEQFF. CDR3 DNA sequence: TGTGCCAGCAGTTTTACTCTCGGACAGGGTGTTGTTGAGCAGTTCTTC.

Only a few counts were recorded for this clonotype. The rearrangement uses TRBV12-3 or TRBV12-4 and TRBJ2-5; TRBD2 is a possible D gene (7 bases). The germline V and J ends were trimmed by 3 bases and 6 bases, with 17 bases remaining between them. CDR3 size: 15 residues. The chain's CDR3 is CASSFEGGADQTQYF. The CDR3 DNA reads TGTGCCAGCAGTTTCGAGGGGGGGGCTGATCAGACCCAGTACTTC.

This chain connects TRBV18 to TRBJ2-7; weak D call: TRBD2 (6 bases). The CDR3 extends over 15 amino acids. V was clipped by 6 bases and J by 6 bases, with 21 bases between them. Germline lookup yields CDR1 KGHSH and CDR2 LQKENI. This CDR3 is CASSRTGTLGLEQYF. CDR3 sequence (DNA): TGTGCCAGCTCCCGAACCGGGACTCTAGGGCTCGAGCAGTACTTC.

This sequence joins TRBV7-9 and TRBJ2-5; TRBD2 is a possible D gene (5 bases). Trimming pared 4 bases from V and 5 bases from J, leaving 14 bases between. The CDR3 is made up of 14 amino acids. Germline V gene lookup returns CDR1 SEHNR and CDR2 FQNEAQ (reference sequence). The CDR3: CASSSTSGPETQYF. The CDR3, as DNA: TGTGCCAGCAGCTCCACCAGCGGTCCGGAGACCCAGTACTTC.

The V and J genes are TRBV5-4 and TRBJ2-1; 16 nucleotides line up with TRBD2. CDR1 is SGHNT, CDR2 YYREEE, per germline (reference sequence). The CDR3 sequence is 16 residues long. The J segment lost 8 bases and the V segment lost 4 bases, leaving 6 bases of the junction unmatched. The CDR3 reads CASSKGLAGGSHEQFF. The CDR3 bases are TGTGCCAGCAGCAAGGGACTAGCGGGAGGGAGCCATGAGCAGTTCTTC.

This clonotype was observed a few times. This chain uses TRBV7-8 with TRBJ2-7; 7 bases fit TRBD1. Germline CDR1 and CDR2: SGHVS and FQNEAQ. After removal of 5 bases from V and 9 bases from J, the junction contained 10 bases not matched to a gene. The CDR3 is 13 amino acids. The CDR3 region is CASSLRGQYGQYF. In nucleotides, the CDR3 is TGTGCCAGCAGCCTCCGGGGACAGTATGGGCAGTACTTC.

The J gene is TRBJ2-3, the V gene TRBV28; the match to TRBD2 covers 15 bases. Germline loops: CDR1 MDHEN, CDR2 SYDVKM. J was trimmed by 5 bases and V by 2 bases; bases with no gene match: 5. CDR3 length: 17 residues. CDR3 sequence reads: CASSLTLGLAGGDTQYF. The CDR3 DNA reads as TGTGCCAGCAGTTTAACCTTGGGACTAGCGGGAGGAGATACGCAGTATTTT.

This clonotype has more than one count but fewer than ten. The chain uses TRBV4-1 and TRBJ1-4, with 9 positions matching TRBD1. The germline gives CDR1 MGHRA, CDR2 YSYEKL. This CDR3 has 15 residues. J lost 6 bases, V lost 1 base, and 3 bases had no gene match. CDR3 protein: CASSQGDRVDEKLFF. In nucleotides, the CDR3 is TGCGCCAGCAGCCAAGGGGACAGGGTGGATGAAAAACTGTTTTTT.

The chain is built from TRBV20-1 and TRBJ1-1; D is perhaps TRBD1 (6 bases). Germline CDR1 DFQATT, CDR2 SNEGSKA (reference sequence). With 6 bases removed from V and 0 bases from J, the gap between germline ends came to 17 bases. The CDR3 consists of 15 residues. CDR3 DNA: TGCAGTGCGAGCCAGGGGAGGTGGATGAACACTGAAGCTTTCTTT. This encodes CSASQGRWMNTEAFF.